The clone carrying this T cell receptor (beta chain) occurred many times. Its antigen is not known. This specimen belongs to a study of T-cell reconstitution after alpha-beta-depleted transplantation in children. Findings and caveats of the study: T-cell counts and diversity at one year post-transplant came mainly from newly produced T cells.

Library preparation (for TCRbeta) was performed with unique molecular identifiers. One entry per CDR3 protein, called by TCRdb with MiXCR from the PCR reads. The sample consists of almost 500,000 distinct CDR3 sequences, roughly 10% of them appearing once. Trimming removed 6 bases from V and 2 bases from J; junction bases left unmatched: 7. The germline CDR1 and CDR2 sequences are MDHEN and SYDVKM. The CDR3 runs 15 residues. The receptor was isolated from a child aged 2-15 years with inherited bone marrow failure, due to receive a stem cell transplant. The chain is built from TRBV28 and TRBJ1-5; 7 bases align to TRBD1. This material consisted of PBMCs, taken before TCRalphabeta/CD19-depleted stem cell transplant. CDR3 region: CASSSYRGGNQPQHF. CDR3 sequence (DNA): TGTGCCAGCAGCTCCTACAGGGGCGGCAATCAGCCCCAGCATTTT.